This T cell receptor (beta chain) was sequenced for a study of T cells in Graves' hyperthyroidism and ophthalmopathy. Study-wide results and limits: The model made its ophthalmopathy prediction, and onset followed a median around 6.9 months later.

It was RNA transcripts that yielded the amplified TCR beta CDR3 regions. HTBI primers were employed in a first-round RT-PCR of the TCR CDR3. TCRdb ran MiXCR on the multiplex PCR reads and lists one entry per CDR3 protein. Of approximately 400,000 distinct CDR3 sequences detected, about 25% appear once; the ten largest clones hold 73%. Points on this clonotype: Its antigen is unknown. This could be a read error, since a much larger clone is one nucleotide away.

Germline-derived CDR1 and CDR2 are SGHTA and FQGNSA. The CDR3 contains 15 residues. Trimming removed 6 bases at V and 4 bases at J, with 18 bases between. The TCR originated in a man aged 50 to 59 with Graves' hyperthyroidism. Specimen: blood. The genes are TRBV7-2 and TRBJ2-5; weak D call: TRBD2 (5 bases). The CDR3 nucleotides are TGTGCCAGCAGTTACTCCGGGGATTACCGAGAGACCCAGTACTTC. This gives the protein CASSYSGDYRETQYF.